A single sample gave rise to the 16 T cell receptor beta chains below, sequenced in a study of blood T cell repertoires in COVID-19. Assay: immunoSEQ multiplex PCR; the TCRdb copy retains only in-frame clones and omits some. The table shows hundreds of thousands of clones, with about nine tenths occurring only once. The sequenced sample was PBMCs or T cells enriched from blood (not recorded which). These receptors came from a woman younger than 35 who had recovered from COVID-19.

The chain has TRBV11-2 and TRBJ1-1; D unclear. Germline lookup yields CDR1 SGHAT and CDR2 FQNNGV. The CDR3 runs to 14 residues. V shed 5 bases and J shed 0 bases, with 10 bases lying between them. DNA for the CDR3: TGTGCCAGCAGCCTACACGACATGAACACTGAAGCTTTCTTT. The encoded protein is CASSLHDMNTEAFF.

This rearrangement joins TRBV7-8 to TRBJ2-1, with D possibly matching TRBD1 (8 bases). CDR1 is SGHVS and CDR2 is FQNEAQ in the germline V gene. Trimming stripped 5 bases from V and 3 bases from J, with 14 bases between. The CDR3 sequence is 15 residues long. Here the CDR3 DNA reads TGTGCCAGCAGCGGGTACAGGGGGGGCTACAATGAGCAGTTCTTC. Translating it yields CASSGYRGGYNEQFF. Together with reference TRBV7-8 and TRBJ2-1, the CDR3 gives the full variable domain: GAGVSQSPRYKVAKRGQDVALRCDPISGHVSLFWYQQALGQGPEFLTYFQNEAQLDKSGLPSDRFFAERPEGSVSTLKIQRTQQEDSAVYLCASSGYRGGYNEQFFGPGTRLTVL.

The chain joins TRBV10-2 to TRBJ2-2, with D possibly being TRBD2 (7 bases). Trimming removed 7 bases from V and 4 bases from J, with 19 bases in between. Germline V gene lookup returns CDR1 WSHSY and CDR2 SAAADI. The CDR3 has 16 residues. The CDR3 DNA follows: TGCGCCAGCAACCCATTGGGGGGGCGAGGCACCGGGGAGCTGTTTTTT. Protein: CASNPLGGRGTGELFF.

CDR3 loop: CASSEEFGTGSYGYTF. As DNA, the CDR3 is TGTGCCAGCAGTGAAGAGTTTGGGACAGGGTCCTATGGCTACACCTTC. The chain recombines TRBV6-1 with TRBJ1-2, with 9 bases that match TRBD1. The CDR3 length is 16 residues. The germline V gene has CDR1 MNHNS and CDR2 SASEGT. With V trimmed by 1 base and J by 4 bases, 7 bases remained unmatched.

This clone has just a few counts. The chain employs TRBV3-1 (or the pseudogene TRBV3-2) and TRBJ2-3; the match to TRBD2 covers 10 bases. Germline CDR1 and CDR2: LGHDT and YNNKEL (reference sequence). J gave up 11 bases and V 1 base, and 6 bases lay outside the gene matches. The CDR3 totals 14 residues. CDR3 loop: CASSQVASGGGQYF. In DNA, the CDR3 is TGTGCCAGCAGCCAAGTTGCTAGCGGGGGTGGGCAGTATTTT.

The rearrangement uses TRBV2 and TRBJ1-6; weak D call: TRBD1 (6 bases). Germline V gene lookup returns CDR1 SNHLY and CDR2 FYNNEI. CDR3 length: 15 residues. Trimming took off 4 bases at V and 7 bases at J, with 14 bases between the two ends. Here the CDR3 DNA reads TGTGCCAGCAGTGTGGCCGTTGGGGGCAATTCACCCCTCCACTTT. Protein product: CASSVAVGGNSPLHF.

The rearrangement joins TRBV4-3 to TRBJ1-2; D might be TRBD1 (5 bases). CDR3 length: 15 amino acids. V was pared by 3 bases and J by 4 bases, with 15 bases between. Looked up from germline, CDR1 is LGHNA and CDR2 is YSLEER. CDR3 sequence (DNA): TGCGCCAGCAGCCAGGGGGGGATGCGGGGCTATGGCTACACCTTC. It is translated as CASSQGGMRGYGYTF.

CDR3 region: CATSDGLAGANEQFF. CDR3 bases: TGTGCCACCAGTGACGGACTAGCGGGAGCTAATGAGCAGTTCTTC. This chain links TRBV24-1 with TRBJ2-1, with TRBD2 matching over 13 bases. This CDR3 region has 15 residues. Trimming cost V 4 bases and J 7 bases; bases outside gene matches: 3. From germline, CDR1 is KGHDR and CDR2 SFDVKD.

The chain uses TRBV2 and TRBJ1-5; D is uncertain. The CDR3 contains 13 residues. CDR1 SNHLY and CDR2 FYNNEI come from the germline V gene. V lost 8 bases, J lost 4 bases, and 12 bases lay in between. The CDR3 is CASSTGWNQPQHF. CDR3 nucleotides: TGTGCCAGCTCCACGGGATGGAATCAGCCCCAGCATTTT.

The chain recombines TRBV12-3 or TRBV12-4 with TRBJ1-4; D is ambiguous. Trimming took off 5 bases at V and 3 bases at J, with 4 bases between the two ends. The CDR3 extends over 12 amino acids. CDR3 residues: CASSQSNEKLFF. CDR3 sequence (DNA): TGTGCCAGCAGTCAATCTAATGAAAAACTGTTTTTT.

The gene calls are TRBV11-2 and TRBJ1-2, with 7 bases fitting TRBD1. V shed 0 bases, J shed 12 bases, and the junction held 4 bases outside the gene matches. In germline, CDR1 is SGHAT, CDR2 FQNNGV. The CDR3 is made up of 12 amino acids. The CDR3, as DNA: TGTGCCAGCAGCTTAGATCAGACAGGGCACACCTTC. Its translation: CASSLDQTGHTF.

The chain couples TRBV3-1 (or the pseudogene TRBV3-2) to TRBJ1-3; 8 nucleotides align to TRBD1. Germline lookup yields CDR1 LGHDT and CDR2 YNNKEL (reference sequence). Germline trimming cut 4 bases from V and 0 bases from J; bases unmatched to any gene: 11. The CDR3 sequence is 18 residues long. CDR3 bases: TGTGCCAGCAGCCCTCCCCGACAGGGGAAGGCCTCTGGAAACACCATATATTTT. It is translated as CASSPPRQGKASGNTIYF.

This clone is a singleton in its sample. The chain recombines TRBV28 with TRBJ2-1, with 11 bases fitting TRBD2. This CDR3 is 17 amino acids long. The trim removed 6 bases at V and 6 bases at J, leaving 13 bases unmatched. Looked up from germline, CDR1 is MDHEN and CDR2 is SYDVKM. The CDR3 here is CASSRLAGTFRPNEQFF. CDR3 coding DNA: TGTGCCAGCAGCCGACTAGCGGGAACGTTCAGGCCCAATGAGCAGTTCTTC.

This chain uses TRBV6-2 or TRBV6-3 with TRBJ2-2; D is perhaps TRBD2 (6 bases). With 8 bases removed from V and 4 bases from J, the gap between germline ends came to 14 bases. Germline loops: CDR1 MNHEY, CDR2 SVGEGT. The CDR3 consists of 14 residues. The CDR3 nucleotides read TGTGCCAGCGGTTGGTTGGGGGGCACCGGGGAGCTGTTTTTT. It specifies CASGWLGGTGELFF.

This clone showed up just a few times. The V and J genes are TRBV5-1 and TRBJ2-7; the D gene is possibly TRBD2 (5 bases). Looked up from germline, CDR1 is SGHRS and CDR2 is YFSETQ. The CDR3 is 16 amino acids. V was cut by 1 base and J by 0 bases, with 14 bases left in between. Here the CDR3 DNA reads TGCGCCAGCAGCTTGTATGGCGGGCGCAGCTCCTACGAGCAGTACTTC. Amino acids: CASSLYGGRSSYEQYF.

V and J are TRBV5-1 and TRBJ1-4; perhaps TRBD1 as D (5 bases). Deletions cut 4 bases from V and 2 bases from J, with 12 bases between. This CDR3 region has 15 residues. Germline V gene lookup returns CDR1 SGHRS and CDR2 YFSETQ. The CDR3: CASSPGGGTNEKLFF. The CDR3 DNA reads TGCGCCAGCAGCCCGGGGGGAGGGACTAATGAAAAACTGTTTTTT.